The 10 T cell receptor beta chains presented below share a single source sample, sequenced in a study of cytomegalovirus exposure and HLA in healthy donors. It was with 60 Vbeta and 13 Jbeta primers that the PCR ran. This table comes from immunoSEQ multiplex PCR, and its TCRdb copy is limited to in-frame clones, with some not included. This table has about 110,000 clones, under 80% appearing once. The sequenced sample was PBMCs. The receptors originated from a woman in her 50s in good health and CMV-seropositive.

This chain links TRBV9 with TRBJ1-2; 9 nucleotides align to TRBD1. Trimming cost V 0 bases and J 3 bases; bases outside gene matches: 0. Germline CDR1 and CDR2: SGDLS and YYNGEE. This CDR3 has 14 residues. DNA for the CDR3: TGTGCCAGCAGCGTAGGGACAGGGGACTATGGCTACACCTTC. It is translated as CASSVGTGDYGYTF. The full variable domain, its missing parts supplied by reference TRBV9 and TRBJ1-2, is DSGVTQTPKHLITATGQRVTLRCSPRSGDLSVYWYQQSLDQGLQFLIQYYNGEERAKGNILERFSAQQFPDLHSELNLSSLELGDSALYFCASSVGTGDYGYTFGSGTRLTVV.

The chain joins TRBV2 to TRBJ2-3; TRBD2 is a possible D gene (7 bases). CDR1 is SNHLY and CDR2 is FYNNEI in the germline V gene. The CDR3 spans 15 residues. The V end was cut by 1 base, the J end by 2 bases, with 10 bases between. The DNA of the CDR3 is TGTGCCAGCAGTGAAGGGGGGGGCCCCACAGATACGCAGTATTTT. Amino acids: CASSEGGGPTDTQYF.

This clone was seen a few times. J is TRBJ2-5 and V is TRBV10-3, with 7 bases lining up with TRBD1. CDR3 size: 13 residues. With V trimmed by 4 bases and J by 4 bases, 3 bases remained unmatched. From germline, CDR1 is ENHRY and CDR2 SYGVKD. CDR3 region: CAISGQGGETQYF. The CDR3 coding sequence is TGTGCCATCAGTGGACAGGGCGGAGAGACCCAGTACTTC.

The CDR3 protein is CASSQAGTTAFF. The CDR3 region has the DNA TGCGCCAGCAGCCAAGCTGGCACCACCGCTTTCTTT. The genes are TRBV4-1 and TRBJ1-1; no clear D. There are 12 residues in the CDR3. V dropped 1 base and J dropped 11 bases, with 11 bases sitting between them. Germline V gives CDR1 MGHRA, CDR2 YSYEKL.

The chain uses TRBV6-5 and TRBJ2-3; D perhaps matches TRBD2 (5 bases). The CDR3 sequence is 15 residues long. Germline CDR1 and CDR2: MNHEY and SVGAGI. The V and J ends lost 3 bases and 0 bases respectively, with 10 bases between them. This CDR3 reads CASSYTSGSTDTQYF. CDR3 DNA sequence: TGTGCCAGCAGTTATACAAGCGGAAGCACAGATACGCAGTATTTT.

The chain is built from TRBV2 and TRBJ2-1, with 9 bases matching TRBD2. Germline V gene lookup returns CDR1 SNHLY and CDR2 FYNNEI. The CDR3 has 14 amino acids. Unmatched junction bases numbered 9, after V lost 8 bases and J lost 7 bases. The CDR3 region is CASRAGGTWNEQFF. The CDR3 region has the DNA TGTGCCAGCCGAGCGGGAGGAACCTGGAATGAGCAGTTCTTC.

This chain joins TRBV13 and TRBJ2-7; maybe TRBD1 (6 bases). CDR1 and CDR2 (germline): PRHDT, FYEKMQ (reference sequence). Trimming removed 5 bases from V and 4 bases from J, with 12 bases in between. The length of the CDR3 is 13 residues. The CDR3 here is CASSETRGYEQYF. The CDR3 bases are TGTGCCAGCAGCGAAACCAGGGGATACGAGCAGTACTTC.

This sequence joins TRBV6-1 and TRBJ2-5, with 11 bases aligning to TRBD2. CDR3 size: 16 residues. The germline CDR1 and CDR2 sequences are MNHNS and SASEGT. V shed 3 bases, J shed 6 bases, and the junction held 9 bases outside the gene matches. DNA for the CDR3: TGTGCCAGCAGTGAGTGGGGGGGGACTAGCGGAAAGACCCAGTACTTC. Residues: CASSEWGGTSGKTQYF.

V is TRBV6-6 and J is TRBJ2-3; no clear D. The V end was cut by 2 bases, the J end by 3 bases, with 6 bases between. Germline CDR1 reads MNHNY; CDR2 reads SVGAGI (reference sequence). The CDR3 runs to 13 residues. CDR3: CASSYTATDTQYF. CDR3 bases: TGTGCCAGCAGTTACACAGCTACAGATACGCAGTATTTT.

V gene TRBV4-3 combines with J gene TRBJ1-1; 8 bases fit TRBD1. Germline-derived CDR1 and CDR2 are LGHNA and YSLEER. The CDR3 has 13 amino acids. J lost 6 bases, V lost 8 bases, and 8 bases had no gene match. Here the CDR3 DNA reads TGCGCCAGCGGCCGCGACAGGGGTTCTGAAGCTTTCTTT. Amino acids: CASGRDRGSEAFF.